This T cell receptor beta chain was recovered during a study of T cell clusters in autoimmune cytopenias. Study-level background: TRB sequencing had a median approximately 53,000 reads and approximately 2,200 distinct clonotypes per sample.

Multiplex touch-down PCR amplified TRB using TRB-A and TRB-B pools in one tube. Reanalyzing the multiplex PCR reads, TCRdb keeps one entry per CDR3 protein, without DNA. The sample is made up of 3,000 to 3,500 distinct CDR3 sequences, and the top ten hold around a third of it. Study-level points and caveats: Primary autoimmune cytopenia patients seemingly lacked the physiological T cell clusters found in healthy donors. TRB repertoire shifts in secondary cytopenia and chronic lymphocytic leukemia mostly reflected lymphoma, not autoimmunity. Comparing secondary cytopenia with chronic lymphocytic leukemia showed no cluster-lack signature, apparently masked by lymphoma repertoire.

Germline CDR1 is MNHNS and CDR2 is SASEGT. This CDR3 region has 15 residues. TRB amplification used around 0.25 ug of peripheral blood genomic DNA. This clonotype registers medium-sized by frequency. Its matching antigen is unknown. The V and J genes are TRBV6-1 and TRBJ2-7; TCRdb names TRBD1, which stays unverified in the absence of DNA. The specimen was peripheral blood. The TCR was taken from a human donor with an autoimmune cytopenia, with autoimmune hepatitis or in good health (not recorded which). CDR3 residues: CASSETGRSSLEQYF.